This T cell receptor beta chain was profiled in a study of CD8+CD57+ T cells in acquired aplastic anemia. Germline CDR1 SEHNR, CDR2 FQNEAQ (reference sequence). The length of the CDR3 is 14 residues. The V segment lost 4 bases and the J segment 5 bases; nucleotides outside the gene matches: 6. The template used for profiling TCR beta VDJ and CDR3 was genomic DNA. TCRdb re-called the reads through MiXCR, storing one row per CDR3 protein. The data contain 200,000 to 250,000 distinct CDR3 sequences, approximately 45% of them singletons. Many counts were recorded for this clonotype. Only patients with CD8+CD57+ cell expansion on flow cytometry were chosen for sequencing.

Sequenced material: sorted CD4+, CD8+, or CD8+CD57+ T cells (not recorded which) from PBMCs. This TCR came from a human donor with aplastic anemia. The rearrangement joins TRBV7-9 to TRBJ1-1, with TRBD1 identical over 8 bases. CDR3 DNA sequence: TGTGCCAGCAGCTCGACGACAGGGGTTACTGAAGCTTTCTTT. Its protein is CASSSTTGVTEAFF.